This T cell receptor beta chain stems from a study of blood T cell repertoires in COVID-19. Study summary: The samples span acute and convalescent COVID-19 from the United States, Italy and Spain. T cells, B-cell-depleted T cells, or PBMCs supplied cDNA or gDNA.

Trimming pared 4 bases from V and 8 bases from J, leaving 12 bases between. The germline gives CDR1 KGHSH, CDR2 LQKENI. The CDR3 runs 14 residues. In the original processing: Amplification with reference gene primers provided the estimates of nucleated cell counts. Libraries were prepared by immunoSEQ multiplex PCR; TCRdb keeps only in-frame clonotypes and omits some of them. The V and J calls and clone size come from that table; D and trimming were worked out from the DNA. Here the sample spans some 120,000 clones, 82% being singletons. The clonotype originates from a man between 65 and 85 years old with acute or convalescent COVID-19. The genes are TRBV18 and TRBJ1-6; the D gene is possibly TRBD1 (6 bases). The source material was peripheral blood. The chain's CDR3 is CASSQARQDSPLHF. CDR3 coding DNA: TGTGCCAGCTCACAAGCACGACAGGATTCACCCCTCCACTTT.